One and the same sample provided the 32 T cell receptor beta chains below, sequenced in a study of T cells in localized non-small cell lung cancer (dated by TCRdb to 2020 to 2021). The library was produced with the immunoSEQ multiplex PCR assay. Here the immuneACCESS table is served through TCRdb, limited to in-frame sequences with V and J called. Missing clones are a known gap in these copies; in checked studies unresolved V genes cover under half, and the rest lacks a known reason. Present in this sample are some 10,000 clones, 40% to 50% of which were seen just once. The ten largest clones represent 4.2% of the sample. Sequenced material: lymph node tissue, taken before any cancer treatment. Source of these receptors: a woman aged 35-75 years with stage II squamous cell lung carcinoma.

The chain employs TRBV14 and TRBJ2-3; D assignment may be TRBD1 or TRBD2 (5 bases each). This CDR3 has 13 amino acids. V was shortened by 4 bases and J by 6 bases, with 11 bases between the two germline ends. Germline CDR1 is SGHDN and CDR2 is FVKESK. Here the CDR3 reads CASSRSWGDTQYF. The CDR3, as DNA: TGTGCCAGCAGCCGATCCTGGGGGGATACGCAGTATTTT.

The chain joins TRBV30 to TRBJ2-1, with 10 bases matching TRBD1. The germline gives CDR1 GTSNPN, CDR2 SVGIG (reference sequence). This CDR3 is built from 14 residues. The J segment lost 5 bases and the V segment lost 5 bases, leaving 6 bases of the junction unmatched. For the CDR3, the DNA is TGTGCCTGGGGTGGGACAGGGGAAGACAATGAGCAGTTCTTC. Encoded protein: CAWGGTGEDNEQFF.

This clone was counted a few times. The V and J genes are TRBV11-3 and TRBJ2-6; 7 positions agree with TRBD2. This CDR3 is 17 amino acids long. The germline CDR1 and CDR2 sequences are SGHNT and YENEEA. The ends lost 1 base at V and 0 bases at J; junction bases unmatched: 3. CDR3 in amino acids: CASSLVAGISGANVLTF. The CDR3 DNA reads TGTGCCAGCAGCTTAGTAGCGGGTATCTCTGGGGCCAACGTCCTGACTTTC. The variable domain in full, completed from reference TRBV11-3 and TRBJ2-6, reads EAGVVQSPRYKIIEKKQPVAFWCNPISGHNTLYWYLQNLGQGPELLIRYENEEAVDDSQLPKDRFSAERLKGVDSTLKIQPAELGDSAVYLCASSLVAGISGANVLTFGAGSRLTVL.

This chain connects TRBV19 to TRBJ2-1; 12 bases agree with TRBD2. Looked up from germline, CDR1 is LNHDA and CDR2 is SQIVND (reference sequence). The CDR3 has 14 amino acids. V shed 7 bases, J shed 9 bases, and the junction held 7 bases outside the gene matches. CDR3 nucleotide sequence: TGTGCCAGTAACCTAGTGGGACTAGCGGGTGAGCAGTTCTTC. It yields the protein CASNLVGLAGEQFF.

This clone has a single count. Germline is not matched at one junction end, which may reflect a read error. In DNA form, the CDR3 reads TGTGCCATCAGCATAGCCGGACAGGGCTATGGCTACACCTTC. Protein sequence: CAISIAGQGYGYTF. The chain couples TRBV15 to TRBJ1-2; 8 bases agree with TRBD1. In germline, CDR1 is LNHNV, CDR2 YYDKDF (reference sequence). This CDR3 comprises 14 residues.

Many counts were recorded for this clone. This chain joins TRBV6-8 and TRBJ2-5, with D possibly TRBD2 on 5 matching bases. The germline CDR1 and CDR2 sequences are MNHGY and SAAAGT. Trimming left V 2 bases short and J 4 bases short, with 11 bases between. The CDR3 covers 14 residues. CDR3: CASSYPEGIETQYF. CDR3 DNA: TGTGCCAGCAGTTACCCCGAGGGAATAGAGACCCAGTACTTC.

The CDR3 region is CSSQGDGDTQYF. The CDR3 DNA reads as TGCAGCTCACAGGGGGACGGGGATACGCAGTATTTT. V is TRBV29-1 and J is TRBJ2-3; the match to TRBD1 covers 8 bases. The germline CDR1 and CDR2 sequences are SQVTM and ANQGSEA. The CDR3 runs 12 residues. Germline trimming cut 8 bases from V and 6 bases from J; bases unmatched to any gene: 7.

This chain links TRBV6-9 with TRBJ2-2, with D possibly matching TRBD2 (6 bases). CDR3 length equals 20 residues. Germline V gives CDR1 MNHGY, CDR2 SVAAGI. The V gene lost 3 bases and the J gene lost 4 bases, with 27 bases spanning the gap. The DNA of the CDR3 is TGTGCCAGCAGTTACACACCGGGACTGCAGACTAGATCGGGCACCGGGGAGCTGTTTTTT. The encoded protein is CASSYTPGLQTRSGTGELFF.

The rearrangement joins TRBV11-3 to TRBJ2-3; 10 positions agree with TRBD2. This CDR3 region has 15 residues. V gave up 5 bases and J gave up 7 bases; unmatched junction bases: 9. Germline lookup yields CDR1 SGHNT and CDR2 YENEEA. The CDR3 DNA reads TGTGCCAGCAGCCCCCATGGGACTAGCGAACATACGCAGTATTTT. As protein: CASSPHGTSEHTQYF.

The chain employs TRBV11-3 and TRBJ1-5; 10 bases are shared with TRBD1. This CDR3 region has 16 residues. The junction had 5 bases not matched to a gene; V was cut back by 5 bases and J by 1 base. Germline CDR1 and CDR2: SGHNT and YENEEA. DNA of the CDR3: TGTGCCAGCAGCCAGAGGACAGGGGGGAGCAATCAGCCCCAGCATTTT. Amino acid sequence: CASSQRTGGSNQPQHF.

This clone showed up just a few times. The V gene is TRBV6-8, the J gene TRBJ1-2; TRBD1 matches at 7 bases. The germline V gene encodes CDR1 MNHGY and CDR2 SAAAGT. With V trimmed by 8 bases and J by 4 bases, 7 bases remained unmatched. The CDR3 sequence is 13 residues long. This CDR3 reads CASVRQGGYGYTF. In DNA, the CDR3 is TGTGCCAGCGTAAGACAGGGCGGCTATGGCTACACCTTC.

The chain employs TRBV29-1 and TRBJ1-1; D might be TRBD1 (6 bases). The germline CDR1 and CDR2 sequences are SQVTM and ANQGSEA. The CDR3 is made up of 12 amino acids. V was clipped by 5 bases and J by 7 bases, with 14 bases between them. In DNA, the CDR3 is TGCAGCGTTACAGGGTATTCCAATGAAGCTTTCTTT. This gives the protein CSVTGYSNEAFF.

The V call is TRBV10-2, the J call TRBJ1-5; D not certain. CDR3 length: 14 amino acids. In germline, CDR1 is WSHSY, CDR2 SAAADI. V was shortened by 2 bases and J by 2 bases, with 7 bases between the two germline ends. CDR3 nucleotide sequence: TGCGCCAGCAGTGAGAGTGGGGGCAATCAGCCCCAGCATTTT. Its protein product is CASSESGGNQPQHF.

The CDR3 DNA follows: TGTGCCAGCAGAACATGGCGGCAGGCTGACACCGGGGAGCTGTTTTTT. It specifies CASRTWRQADTGELFF. The V gene is TRBV6-8, the J gene TRBJ2-2; D is uncertain. V was clipped by 6 bases and J by 3 bases, with 17 bases between them. The germline CDR1 and CDR2 sequences are MNHGY and SAAAGT. This CDR3 region has 16 residues.

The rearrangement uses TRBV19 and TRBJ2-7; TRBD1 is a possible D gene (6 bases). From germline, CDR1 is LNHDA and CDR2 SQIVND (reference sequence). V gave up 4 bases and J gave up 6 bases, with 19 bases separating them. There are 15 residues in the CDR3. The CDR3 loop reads CASSTPGQGTVEQYF. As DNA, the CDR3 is TGTGCCAGTAGTACGCCGGGACAAGGGACGGTCGAGCAGTACTTC.

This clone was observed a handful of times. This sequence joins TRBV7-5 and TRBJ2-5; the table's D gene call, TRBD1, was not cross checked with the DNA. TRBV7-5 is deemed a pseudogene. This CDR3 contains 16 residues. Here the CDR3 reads CASSFPQQGVGETQYF. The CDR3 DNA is TGTGCCAGCAGCTTCCCTCAACAGGGCGTGGGGGAGACCCAGTACTTC.

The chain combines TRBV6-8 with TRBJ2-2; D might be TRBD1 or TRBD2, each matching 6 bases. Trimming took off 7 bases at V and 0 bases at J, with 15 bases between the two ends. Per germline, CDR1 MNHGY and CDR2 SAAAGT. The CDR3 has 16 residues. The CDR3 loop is CASKGGGKPNTGELFF. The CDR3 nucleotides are TGTGCCAGCAAGGGGGGTGGGAAACCGAACACCGGGGAGCTGTTTTTT.

In nucleotides, the CDR3 is TGCAGCGTAGCTACAGGGGATAGGGAGCAGTTCTTC. Encoded protein: CSVATGDREQFF. The rearrangement uses TRBV29-1 and TRBJ2-1; the match to TRBD1 covers 7 bases. The CDR3 sequence is 12 residues long. The V gene's germline CDR1 is SQVTM and CDR2 ANQGSEA. With 6 bases clipped from V and 10 bases from J, the junction kept 9 bases outside the gene matches.

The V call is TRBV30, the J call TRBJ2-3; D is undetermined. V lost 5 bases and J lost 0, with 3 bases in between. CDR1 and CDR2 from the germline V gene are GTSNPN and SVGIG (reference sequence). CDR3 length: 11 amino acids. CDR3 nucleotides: TGTGCCTGGCTGAGCACAGATACGCAGTATTTT. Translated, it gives CAWLSTDTQYF.

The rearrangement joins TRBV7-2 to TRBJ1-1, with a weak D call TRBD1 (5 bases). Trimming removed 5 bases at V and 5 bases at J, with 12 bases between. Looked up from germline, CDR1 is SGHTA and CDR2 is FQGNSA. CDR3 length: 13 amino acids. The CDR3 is CASSVEGLTEAFF. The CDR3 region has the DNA TGTGCCAGCAGCGTCGAGGGGTTGACTGAAGCTTTCTTT.

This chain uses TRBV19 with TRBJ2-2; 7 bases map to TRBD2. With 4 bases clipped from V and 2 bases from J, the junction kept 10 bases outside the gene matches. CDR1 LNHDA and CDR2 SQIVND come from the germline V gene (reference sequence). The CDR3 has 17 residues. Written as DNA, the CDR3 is TGTGCCAGTAGTAGGACCGGGGGGACTCAAAACACCGGGGAGCTGTTTTTT. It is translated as CASSRTGGTQNTGELFF.

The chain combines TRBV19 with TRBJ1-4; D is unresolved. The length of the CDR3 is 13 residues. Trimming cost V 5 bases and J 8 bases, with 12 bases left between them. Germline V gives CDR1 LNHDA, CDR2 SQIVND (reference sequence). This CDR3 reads CASSPRGTEKLFF. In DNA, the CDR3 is TGTGCCAGTAGTCCCCGGGGAACGGAAAAACTGTTTTTT.

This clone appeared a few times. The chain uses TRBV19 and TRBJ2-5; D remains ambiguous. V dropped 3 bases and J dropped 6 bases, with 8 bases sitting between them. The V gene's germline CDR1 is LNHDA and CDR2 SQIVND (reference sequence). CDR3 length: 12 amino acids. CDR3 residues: CASSMNRKTQYF. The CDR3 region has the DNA TGTGCCAGTAGTATGAACCGGAAGACCCAGTACTTC. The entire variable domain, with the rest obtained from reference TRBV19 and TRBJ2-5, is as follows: DGGITQSPKYLFRKEGQNVTLSCEQNLNHDAMYWYRQDPGQGLRLIYYSQIVNDFQKGDIAEGYSVSREKKESFPLTVTSAQKNPTAFYLCASSMNRKTQYFGPGTRLLVL.

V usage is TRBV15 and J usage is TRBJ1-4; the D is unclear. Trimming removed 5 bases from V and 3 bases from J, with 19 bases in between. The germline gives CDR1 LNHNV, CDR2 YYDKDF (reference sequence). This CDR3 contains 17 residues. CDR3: CATSGLHRRTSNEKLFF. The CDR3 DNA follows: TGTGCCACCAGCGGTCTCCATCGAAGAACATCTAATGAAAAACTGTTTTTT.

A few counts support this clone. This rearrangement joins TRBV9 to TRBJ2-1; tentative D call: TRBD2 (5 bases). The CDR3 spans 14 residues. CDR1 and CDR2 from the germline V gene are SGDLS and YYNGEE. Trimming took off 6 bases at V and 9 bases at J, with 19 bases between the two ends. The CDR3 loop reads CASIPAVPLSEQFF. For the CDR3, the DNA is TGTGCCAGCATCCCAGCGGTCCCGCTTAGTGAGCAGTTCTTC.

CDR3 sequence (DNA): TGTGCCAGCAGTTGGACCCGGGACCCCACAGATACGCAGTATTTT. Protein: CASSWTRDPTDTQYF. This sequence joins TRBV6-8 and TRBJ2-3, with D possibly being TRBD1 or TRBD2 (5 bases each). The CDR3 has 15 amino acids. CDR1 is MNHGY and CDR2 is SAAAGT in the germline V gene. V gave up 4 bases and J gave up 2 bases, with 13 bases separating them.

The CDR3 loop reads CASTHGQGGRNTEAFF. The CDR3 nucleotides read TGTGCCAGTACCCACGGGCAGGGCGGTAGGAACACTGAAGCTTTCTTT. The chain is built from TRBV19 and TRBJ1-1, with D tentatively TRBD1 (5 bases). This CDR3 is built from 16 residues. The V end was cut by 7 bases, the J end by 1 base, with 19 bases between. Germline V lookup: CDR1 LNHDA, CDR2 SQIVND (reference sequence). Using reference TRBV19 and TRBJ1-1 for the parts outside the CDR3, the full variable domain is DGGITQSPKYLFRKEGQNVTLSCEQNLNHDAMYWYRQDPGQGLRLIYYSQIVNDFQKGDIAEGYSVSREKKESFPLTVTSAQKNPTAFYLCASTHGQGGRNTEAFFGQGTRLTVV.

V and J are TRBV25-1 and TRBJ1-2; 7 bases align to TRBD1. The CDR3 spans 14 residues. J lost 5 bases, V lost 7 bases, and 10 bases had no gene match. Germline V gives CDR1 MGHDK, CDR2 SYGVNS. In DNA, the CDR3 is TGTGCCAGCAAGGAAGGGGGCGCGTCTTATGGCTACACCTTC. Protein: CASKEGGASYGYTF.

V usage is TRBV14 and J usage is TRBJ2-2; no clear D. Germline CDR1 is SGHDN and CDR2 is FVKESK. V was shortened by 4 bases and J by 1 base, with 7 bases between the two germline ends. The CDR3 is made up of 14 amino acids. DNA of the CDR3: TGTGCCAGCAGCCGCCTACAGAACACCGGGGAGCTGTTTTTT. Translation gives CASSRLQNTGELFF.

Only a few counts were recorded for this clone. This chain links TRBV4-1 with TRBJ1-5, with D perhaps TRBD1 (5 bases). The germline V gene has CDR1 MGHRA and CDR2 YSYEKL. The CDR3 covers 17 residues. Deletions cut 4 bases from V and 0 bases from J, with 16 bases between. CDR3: CASSPTGAGNSNQPQHF. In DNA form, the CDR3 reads TGCGCCAGCAGCCCAACCGGGGCGGGCAATAGCAATCAGCCCCAGCATTTT.

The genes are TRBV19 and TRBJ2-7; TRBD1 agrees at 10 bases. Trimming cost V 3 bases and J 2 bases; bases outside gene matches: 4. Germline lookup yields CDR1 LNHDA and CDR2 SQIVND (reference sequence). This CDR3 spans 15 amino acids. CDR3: CASSIRQGATYEQYF. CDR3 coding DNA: TGTGCCAGTAGTATCAGACAGGGGGCCACCTACGAGCAGTACTTC.

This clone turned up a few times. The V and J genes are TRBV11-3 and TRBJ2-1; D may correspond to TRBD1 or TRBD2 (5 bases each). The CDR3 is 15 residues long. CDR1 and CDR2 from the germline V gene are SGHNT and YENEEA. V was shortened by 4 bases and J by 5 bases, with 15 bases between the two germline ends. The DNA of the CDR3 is TGTGCCAGCAGCTCGGCCGGGACCACAAACAATGAGCAGTTCTTC. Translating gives CASSSAGTTNNEQFF.